This is a list of T cell receptor beta chains from one sample in a study of blood T cell repertoires in COVID-19. Profiling relied on immunoSEQ multiplex PCR, and the TCRdb table lists in-frame clones only, not all of them. The sample records more than 200,000 clones, around 89% being singletons. Sequencing was done on a sample of PBMCs or T cells enriched from blood (not recorded which). The receptors stem from a woman aged 30 to 39 who had recovered from COVID-19. CDR3s include the opening cysteine and the closing phenylalanine or tryptophan.

cdr3_aa v_call
CASGDDSVDYEQYF TRBV5-4
CASSSGTSGRAYNEQFF TRBV4-3
CASSFGRGMQETQYF TRBV7-6
CATSRDRGYEQYF TRBV15
CASSAQTGYNSPLHF TRBV9
CASSWTGRTEAFF TRBV28
CASSYGFSGYNEQFF TRBV6-5
CASSQMTGPNSPLHF TRBV4-3
CASSFNRGMKPQHF TRBV7-8
CATSRGRVGHNSPLHF TRBV15
CASSLSAYLEKLFF TRBV27
CASSSTGSTEAFF TRBV7-6
CASRSVYEQYF TRBV28
CASSLERGGNQPQHF TRBV7-2
CASNPSGYGGYTF TRBV4-3
CASSSFQQGYYGYTF TRBV27
CASSLERNTDTQYF TRBV5-1
CAWSVAGVGEQYF TRBV30
CSARDTRRQETQYF TRBV29-1
CASSYSTGNYGYTF TRBV28
CASSDLGGMRGYTF TRBV5-1
CASSPQGSGHSYEQYF TRBV7-7
CASSSRTGETQYF TRBV9
CASSQTTSGSYNEQFF TRBV7-2
CASRLDGENTEAFF TRBV5-4
CASSLKGATEAFF TRBV7-3
CASSHQGGNGYTF TRBV4-1
CASSADRSYTEAFF TRBV9
CASTPGIRVKNPGNTIYF TRBV3-1/TRBV3-2
CASSSGGGNEKLFF TRBV28
CASSPPTRADTQYF TRBV18
CASSHWLRVNLYGETQYF TRBV4-1
CASRAGGVLSEQYF TRBV7-2
CASSLAGEVHYGYTF TRBV5-1
CATSDFQGQETQYF TRBV24-1
CASILYGADTQYF TRBV2
CATSERTGSSYEQYF TRBV24-1
CASSGTLNTGELFF TRBV2
CASRTGTASYEQYF TRBV6-5
CASSVAGRREIADTQYF TRBV7-2
CSVVSGSGANVLTF TRBV29-1
CASSWRTEAFF TRBV6-2/TRBV6-3
CASSFNVAGPSGNTIYF TRBV18
CASSSPGGGETQYF TRBV5-1
CASSWTSGRHGTQYF TRBV27
CASSLNRDYPTYNEQFF TRBV13
CASSLTYRGGDRAEAFF TRBV27
CASSLGQGSQETQYF TRBV7-9
CASSLLTGRNTEAFF TRBV11-2
CASSLALRDRSETQYF TRBV7-6